One sample yielded the 23 T cell receptor beta chains listed below, sequenced in a study of CD8 T cells in ankylosing spondylitis. Study conclusions and caveats: A motif in TCR beta, a set of under ten highly homologous variants, appeared characteristic of ankylosing spondylitis blood.

TCRdb independently ran MiXCR on the 5' RACE reads; one entry per CDR3 protein. The sample shows roughly 440,000 distinct CDR3 sequences, roughly 17% of them seen only once. The antigens these receptors bind are not known. The specimen was blood, either unsorted or a sorted T cell fraction (not recorded which). These TCRs come from a male donor with ankylosing spondylitis.

The chain has TRBV12-3 or TRBV12-4 and TRBJ1-4; perhaps TRBD1 as D (5 bases). V lost 6 bases to trimming and J lost 5 bases, with 16 bases between them. This CDR3 has 15 residues. The CDR3 here is CASRETGTGNEKLFF. The CDR3 nucleotides read TGTGCCAGCAGAGAAACCGGGACGGGAAATGAAAAACTGTTTTTT.

This clonotype was seen more than once but under ten times. The J gene is TRBJ1-1, the V gene TRBV29-1, with D perhaps matching TRBD1 (6 bases). This CDR3 is 12 amino acids long. The germline gives CDR1 SQVTM, CDR2 ANQGSEA. The V end lost 8 bases, the J end lost 4 bases, and 14 bases lay between the germline ends. The CDR3 bases are TGCAGCTCCTCGACAGGCATCACTGAAGCTTTCTTT. Its protein is CSSSTGITEAFF. Combining the CDR3 with reference TRBV29-1 and TRBJ1-1 gives the whole variable domain SAVISQKPSRDICQRGTSLTIQCQVDSQVTMMFWYRQQPGQSLTLIATANQGSEATYESGFVIDKFPISRPNLTFSTLTVSNMSPEDSSIYLCSSSTGITEAFFGQGTRLTVV.

This clonotype was counted once. J is TRBJ2-7 and V is TRBV29-1; TRBD1 agrees at 8 bases. Looked up from germline, CDR1 is SQVTM and CDR2 is ANQGSEA. This CDR3 contains 12 residues. V lost 7 bases to trimming and J lost 0 bases; unmatched junction nucleotides: 2. In nucleotides, the CDR3 is TGCAGCGCCGGACAGGGCTCCTACGAGCAGTACTTC. It yields the protein CSAGQGSYEQYF.

The CDR3 DNA is TGCGCCAGCAGCTTCCCCGATAATTCACCCCTCCACTTT. It specifies CASSFPDNSPLHF. The chain uses TRBV5-1 and TRBJ1-6; D remains ambiguous. V gave up 2 bases and J gave up 5 bases, with 5 bases separating them. CDR1 and CDR2 (germline): SGHRS, YFSETQ. CDR3 length: 13 residues. The full variable domain, in which reference TRBV5-1 and TRBJ1-6 provide the parts outside the CDR3, is KAGVTQTPRYLIKTRGQQVTLSCSPISGHRSVSWYQQTPGQGLQFLFEYFSETQRNKGNFPGRFSGRQFSNSRSEMNVSTLELGDSALYLCASSFPDNSPLHFGNGTRLTVT.

This clonotype came up a few times. V and J are TRBV2 and TRBJ1-1; D remains unclear. Germline values: CDR1 SNHLY, CDR2 FYNNEI. Trimming removed 7 bases at V and 5 bases at J, with 17 bases between. The CDR3 runs 14 residues. The CDR3 loop is CASTPDPRTTEAFF. For the CDR3, the DNA is TGTGCCAGCACCCCGGACCCTAGAACGACTGAAGCTTTCTTT.

This clonotype has only a few counts. The chain carries TRBV28 and TRBJ1-1; D not certain. V was shortened by 3 bases and J by 11 bases, with 10 bases between the two germline ends. Germline CDR1 and CDR2: MDHEN and SYDVKM. CDR3 size: 11 residues. CDR3 residues: CASSLSERAFF. CDR3 DNA: TGTGCCAGCAGTTTGAGCGAACGTGCTTTCTTT.

The gene calls are TRBV12-3 or TRBV12-4 and TRBJ1-1; D perhaps matches TRBD1 (6 bases). The CDR3 contains 14 residues. The V gene lost 5 bases and the J gene lost 3 bases, with 13 bases spanning the gap. CDR3 loop: CASSHTTGYTEAFF. The CDR3 DNA sequence: TGTGCCAGCAGTCACACCACAGGGTACACTGAAGCTTTCTTT.

This clonotype was seen at least ten times. V usage is TRBV15 and J usage is TRBJ2-6, with 9 bases identical to TRBD1. CDR1 LNHNV and CDR2 YYDKDF come from the germline V gene (reference sequence). The CDR3 totals 15 residues. After removal of 0 bases from V and 8 bases from J, the junction contained 2 bases not matched to a gene. The CDR3 is CATSRDGTGPNVLTF. The CDR3 DNA sequence: TGTGCCACCAGCAGAGATGGGACAGGGCCCAACGTCCTGACTTTC.

The rearrangement joins TRBV13 to TRBJ1-1, with 12 bases fitting TRBD1. V gave up 5 bases and J gave up 2 bases; unmatched junction bases: 9. The CDR3 extends over 17 amino acids. Germline CDR1 is PRHDT and CDR2 is FYEKMQ (reference sequence). CDR3 sequence reads: CASSPGTGGRGNTEAFF. In nucleotides, the CDR3 is TGTGCCAGCAGCCCAGGGACAGGGGGCAGGGGAAACACTGAAGCTTTCTTT.

This clonotype was seen ten or more times. The chain links TRBV29-1 to TRBJ1-4; 9 bases are shared with TRBD1. This CDR3 region has 12 residues. V was clipped by 6 bases and J by 5 bases; unmatched bases: 1. Germline lookup yields CDR1 SQVTM and CDR2 ANQGSEA. CDR3 nucleotides: TGCAGCGTCGGGACAGGGAATGAAAAACTGTTTTTT. Translating gives CSVGTGNEKLFF.

This clonotype was picked up a small number of times. This rearrangement joins TRBV5-6 to TRBJ2-7; TRBD1 matches 7 bases. The CDR3 contains 13 residues. The V gene's germline CDR1 is SGHDT and CDR2 YYEEEE. Trimming removed 4 bases from V and 6 bases from J; junction bases left unmatched: 7. This chain's CDR3 is CASSATTGTEQYF. CDR3 sequence (DNA): TGTGCCAGCAGCGCCACGACAGGGACCGAGCAGTACTTC.

This clonotype was seen repeatedly, ten times or more. The rearrangement uses TRBV5-1 and TRBJ2-7; weak D call: TRBD1 (5 bases). Germline CDR1 and CDR2: SGHRS and YFSETQ. This CDR3 contains 16 residues. The V gene lost 4 bases and the J gene lost 2 bases, with 19 bases spanning the gap. The DNA of the CDR3 is TGCGCCAGCAGCGCTCAACCCAGGGATCCCCCCTACGAGCAGTACTTC. It codes for CASSAQPRDPPYEQYF.

The chain uses TRBV29-1 and TRBJ2-7; D might be TRBD1 or TRBD2, each matching 5 bases. Germline V gene data show CDR1 as SQVTM and CDR2 as ANQGSEA. This CDR3 spans 16 amino acids. V lost 5 bases and J lost 3, with 23 bases in between. CDR3 nucleotide sequence: TGCAGCGTTCAACCCGGGACGCAAAAGACCTACTACGAGCAGTACTTC. It is translated as CSVQPGTQKTYYEQYF.

This chain links TRBV2 with TRBJ2-3, with 11 bases aligning to TRBD2. CDR1 and CDR2 (germline): SNHLY, FYNNEI. The V and J ends lost 6 bases and 4 bases, in that order; junction bases with no gene match: 3. The CDR3 is 14 residues long. The CDR3, as DNA: TGTGCCAGCAGCACTAGCGGGAGCCCAGATACGCAGTATTTT. This sequence encodes CASSTSGSPDTQYF.

V and J are TRBV15 and TRBJ2-2; no firm D call. V lost 0 bases, J lost 2 bases, and 13 bases lay in between. There are 17 residues in the CDR3. CDR1 is LNHNV, CDR2 YYDKDF, per germline (reference sequence). CDR3 bases: TGTGCCACCAGCAGAGATCGGGTTGCAGCTAACACCGGGGAGCTGTTTTTT. It encodes CATSRDRVAANTGELFF.

J is TRBJ1-5 and V is TRBV6-2 or TRBV6-3; D may be TRBD1 (6 bases). Germline V CDR1 and CDR2: MNHEY, SVGEGT. The CDR3 contains 17 residues. V was trimmed by 6 bases and J by 0 bases, leaving 18 bases between them. This chain's CDR3 is CASSHRDRRYSNQPQHF. DNA of the CDR3: TGTGCCAGCAGCCACAGGGACCGAAGGTATAGCAATCAGCCCCAGCATTTT.

This clonotype was seen many times. The chain uses TRBV20-1 and TRBJ2-7; tentatively, D is TRBD2 (5 bases). The V and J ends lost 6 bases and 0 bases respectively, with 12 bases between them. Germline CDR1 reads DFQATT; CDR2 reads SNEGSKA (reference sequence). The CDR3 contains 13 residues. The CDR3 here is CSAPSRSSYEQYF. DNA for the CDR3: TGCAGTGCCCCTAGCCGTAGCTCCTACGAGCAGTACTTC.

This clonotype showed up many times. The rearrangement links TRBV20-1 to TRBJ2-7, with D perhaps TRBD1 (6 bases). With 5 bases removed from V and 5 bases from J, the gap between germline ends came to 19 bases. CDR1 is DFQATT, CDR2 SNEGSKA, per germline (reference sequence). The CDR3 length is 14 residues. CDR3 DNA sequence: TGCAGTGCTGTTCCGGGACACCTCGTCCACGAGCAGTACTTC. Amino acid sequence: CSAVPGHLVHEQYF.

This clonotype was found a few times. The chain links TRBV20-1 to TRBJ2-1, with TRBD2 identical over 7 bases. The CDR3 has 15 residues. Germline-derived CDR1 and CDR2 are DFQATT and SNEGSKA (reference sequence). The V and J ends lost 2 bases and 6 bases, in that order; junction bases with no gene match: 10. The CDR3 loop is CSARQPALAVNEQFF. The CDR3 nucleotides read TGCAGTGCTAGACAACCTGCCCTAGCGGTCAATGAGCAGTTCTTC.

This clonotype turned up a few times. The rearrangement uses TRBV29-1 and TRBJ1-3, with no clear D. CDR3 size: 14 residues. In germline, CDR1 is SQVTM, CDR2 ANQGSEA. Trimming took off 6 bases at V and 1 base at J, with 13 bases between the two ends. CDR3 sequence: CSVKDAKSGNTIYF. The CDR3 DNA sequence: TGCAGCGTCAAGGACGCCAAGTCTGGAAACACCATATATTTT.

J is TRBJ1-2 and V is TRBV30; 7 bases agree with TRBD1. V dropped 6 bases and J dropped 2; count of bases not matched to a gene: 9. The CDR3 contains 14 residues. In germline, CDR1 is GTSNPN, CDR2 SVGIG (reference sequence). The CDR3 region is CACKGTAVNYGYTF. As DNA, the CDR3 is TGTGCCTGCAAAGGGACAGCAGTAAACTATGGCTACACCTTC.

This clonotype is medium-sized within its sample. This rearrangement joins TRBV2 to TRBJ2-5; D might be TRBD1 (6 bases). The length of the CDR3 is 13 residues. Germline values: CDR1 SNHLY, CDR2 FYNNEI. V lost 2 bases to trimming and J lost 3 bases, with 7 bases between them. The CDR3 coding sequence is TGTGCCAGCAGTGAAAACAGGGAAGAGACCCAGTACTTC. Translating it yields CASSENREETQYF.

This clonotype was seen a few times. CDR3 sequence reads: CASSQPDRGHGNTIYF. As DNA, the CDR3 is TGTGCCAGCAGTCAGCCGGACAGGGGGCATGGAAACACCATATATTTT. V usage is TRBV6-1 and J usage is TRBJ1-3, with 11 bases identical to TRBD1. The V gene's germline CDR1 is MNHNS and CDR2 SASEGT. The CDR3 runs 16 residues. Unmatched junction bases numbered 6, after V lost 5 bases and J lost 3 bases.